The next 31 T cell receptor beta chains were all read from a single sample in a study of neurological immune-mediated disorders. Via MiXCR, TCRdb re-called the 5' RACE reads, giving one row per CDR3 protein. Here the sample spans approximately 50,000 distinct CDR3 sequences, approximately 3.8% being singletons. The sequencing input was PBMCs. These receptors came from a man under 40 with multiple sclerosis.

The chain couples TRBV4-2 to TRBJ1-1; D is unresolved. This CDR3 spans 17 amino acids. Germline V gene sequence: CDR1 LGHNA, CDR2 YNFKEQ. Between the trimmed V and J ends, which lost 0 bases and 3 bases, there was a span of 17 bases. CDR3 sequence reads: CASSQDNSFGMDTEAFF. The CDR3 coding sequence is TGTGCCAGCAGCCAAGACAACTCCTTTGGGATGGACACTGAAGCTTTCTTT.

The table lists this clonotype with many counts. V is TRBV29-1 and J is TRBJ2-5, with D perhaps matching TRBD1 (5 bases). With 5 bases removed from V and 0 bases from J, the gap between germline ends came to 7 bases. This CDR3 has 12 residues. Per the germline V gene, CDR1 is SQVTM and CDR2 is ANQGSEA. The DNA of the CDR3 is TGCAGCGTTAACAGGAACCAAGAGACCCAGTACTTC. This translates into CSVNRNQETQYF.

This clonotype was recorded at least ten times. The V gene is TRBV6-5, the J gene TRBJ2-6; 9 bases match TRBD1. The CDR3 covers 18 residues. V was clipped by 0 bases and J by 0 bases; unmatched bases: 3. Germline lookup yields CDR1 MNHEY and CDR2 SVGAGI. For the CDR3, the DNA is TGTGCCAGCAGTTACTCGGGACAGGGAAGCTCTGGGGCCAACGTCCTGACTTTC. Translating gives CASSYSGQGSSGANVLTF.

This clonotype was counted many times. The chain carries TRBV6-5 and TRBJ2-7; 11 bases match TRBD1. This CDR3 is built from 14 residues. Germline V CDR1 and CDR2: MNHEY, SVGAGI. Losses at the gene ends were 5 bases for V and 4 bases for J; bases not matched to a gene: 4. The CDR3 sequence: CASSKDRGQYEQYF. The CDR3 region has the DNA TGTGCCAGCAGTAAGGACAGGGGGCAGTACGAGCAGTACTTC.

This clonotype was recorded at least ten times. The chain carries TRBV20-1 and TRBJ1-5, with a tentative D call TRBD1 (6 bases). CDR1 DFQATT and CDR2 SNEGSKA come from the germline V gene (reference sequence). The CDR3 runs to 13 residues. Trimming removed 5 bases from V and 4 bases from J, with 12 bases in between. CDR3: CSAQGGGNQPQHF. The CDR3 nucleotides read TGCAGTGCTCAAGGGGGGGGTAATCAGCCCCAGCATTTT.

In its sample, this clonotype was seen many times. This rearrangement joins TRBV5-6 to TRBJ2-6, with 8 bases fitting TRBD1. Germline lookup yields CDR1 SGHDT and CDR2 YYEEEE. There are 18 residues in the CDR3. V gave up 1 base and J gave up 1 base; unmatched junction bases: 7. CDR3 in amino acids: CASSLQDRVPSGANVLTF. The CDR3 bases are TGTGCCAGCAGCTTGCAGGACAGGGTTCCTTCTGGGGCCAACGTCCTGACTTTC. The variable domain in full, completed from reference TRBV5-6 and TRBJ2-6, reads DAGVTQSPTHLIKTRGQQVTLRCSPKSGHDTVSWYQQALGQGPQFIFQYYEEEERQRGNFPDRFSGHQFPNYSSELNVNALLLGDSALYLCASSLQDRVPSGANVLTFGAGSRLTVL.

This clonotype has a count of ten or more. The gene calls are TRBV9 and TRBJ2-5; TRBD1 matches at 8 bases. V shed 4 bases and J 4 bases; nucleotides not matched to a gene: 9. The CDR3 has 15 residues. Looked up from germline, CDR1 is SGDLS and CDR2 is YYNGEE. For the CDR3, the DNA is TGTGCCAGCAGCCTCTCAGGGGGCCCCCGAGAGACCCAGTACTTC. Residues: CASSLSGGPRETQYF.

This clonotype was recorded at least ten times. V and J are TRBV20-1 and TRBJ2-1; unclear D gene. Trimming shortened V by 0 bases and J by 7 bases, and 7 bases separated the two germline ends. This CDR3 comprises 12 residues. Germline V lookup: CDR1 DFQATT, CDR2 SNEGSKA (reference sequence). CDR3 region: CSAREAVNEQFF. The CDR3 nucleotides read TGCAGTGCTAGAGAGGCGGTGAATGAGCAGTTCTTC.

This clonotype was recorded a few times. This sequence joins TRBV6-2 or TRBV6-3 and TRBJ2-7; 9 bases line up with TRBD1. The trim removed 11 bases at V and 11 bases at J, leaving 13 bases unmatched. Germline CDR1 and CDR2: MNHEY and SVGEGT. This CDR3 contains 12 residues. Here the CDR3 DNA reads TGTGCCGCCGGACAGGGGACGGGAACTAAGTACTTC. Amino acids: CAAGQGTGTKYF.

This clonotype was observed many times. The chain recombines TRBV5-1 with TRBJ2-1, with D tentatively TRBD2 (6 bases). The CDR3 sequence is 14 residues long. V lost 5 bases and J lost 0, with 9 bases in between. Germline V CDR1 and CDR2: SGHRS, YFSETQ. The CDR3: CASSRDSSYNEQFF. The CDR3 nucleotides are TGCGCCAGCAGTCGGGACTCCTCCTACAATGAGCAGTTCTTC.

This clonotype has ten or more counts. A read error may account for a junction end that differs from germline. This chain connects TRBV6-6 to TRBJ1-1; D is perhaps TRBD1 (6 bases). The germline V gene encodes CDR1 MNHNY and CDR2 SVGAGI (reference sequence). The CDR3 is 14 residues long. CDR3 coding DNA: TGTGCCAGCACTTACTTGGACAGGAACACTGAAGCTTTCTTT. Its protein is CASTYLDRNTEAFF.

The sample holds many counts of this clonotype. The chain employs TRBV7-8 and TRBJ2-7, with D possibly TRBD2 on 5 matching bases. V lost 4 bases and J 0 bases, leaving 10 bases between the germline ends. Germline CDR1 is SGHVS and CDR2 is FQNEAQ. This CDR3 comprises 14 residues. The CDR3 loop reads CASSSRTDSYEQYF. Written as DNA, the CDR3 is TGTGCCAGCAGCTCCCGGACTGACTCCTACGAGCAGTACTTC.

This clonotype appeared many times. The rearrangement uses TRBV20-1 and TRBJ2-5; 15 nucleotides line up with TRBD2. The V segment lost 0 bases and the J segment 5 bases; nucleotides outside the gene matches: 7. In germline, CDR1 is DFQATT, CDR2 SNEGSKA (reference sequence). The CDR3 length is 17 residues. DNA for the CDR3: TGCAGTGCTAGAGATATCGGACTAGCGGGGGGGCCGGAGACCCAGTACTTC. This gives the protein CSARDIGLAGGPETQYF.

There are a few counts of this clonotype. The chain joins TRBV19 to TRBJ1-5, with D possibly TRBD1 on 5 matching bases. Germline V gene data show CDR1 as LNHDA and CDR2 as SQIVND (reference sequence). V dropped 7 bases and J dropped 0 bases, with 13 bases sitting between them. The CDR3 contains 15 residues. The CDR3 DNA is TGTGCCAGTAATTCCGGGACGGCTAGCAATCAGCCCCAGCATTTT. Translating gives CASNSGTASNQPQHF.

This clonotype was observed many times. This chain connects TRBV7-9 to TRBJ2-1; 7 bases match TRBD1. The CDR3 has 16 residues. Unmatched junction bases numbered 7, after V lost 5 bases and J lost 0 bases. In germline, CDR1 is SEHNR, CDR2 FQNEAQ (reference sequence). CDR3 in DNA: TGTGCCAGCAGCCCGAAGGGGGCCCGCTCCTACAATGAGCAGTTCTTC. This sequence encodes CASSPKGARSYNEQFF.

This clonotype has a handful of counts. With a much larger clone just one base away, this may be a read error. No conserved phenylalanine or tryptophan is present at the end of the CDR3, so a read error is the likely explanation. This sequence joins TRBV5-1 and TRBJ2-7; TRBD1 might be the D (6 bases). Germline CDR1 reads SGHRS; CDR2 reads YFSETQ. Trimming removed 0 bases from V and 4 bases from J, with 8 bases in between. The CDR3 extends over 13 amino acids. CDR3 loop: CASSLDRVYEQYI. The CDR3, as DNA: TGCGCCAGCAGCTTGGACAGGGTTTACGAGCAGTACATC.

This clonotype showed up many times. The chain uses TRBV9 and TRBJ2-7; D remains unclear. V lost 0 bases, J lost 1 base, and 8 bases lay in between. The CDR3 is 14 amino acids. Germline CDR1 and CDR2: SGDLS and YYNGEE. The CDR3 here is CASSVASDSYEQYF. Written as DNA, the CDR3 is TGTGCCAGCAGCGTAGCTTCCGATTCCTACGAGCAGTACTTC.

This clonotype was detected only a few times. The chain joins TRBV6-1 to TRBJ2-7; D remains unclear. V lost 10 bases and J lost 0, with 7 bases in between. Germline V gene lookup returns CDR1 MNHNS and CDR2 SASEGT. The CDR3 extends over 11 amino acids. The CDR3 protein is CATRTSYEQYF. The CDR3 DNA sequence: TGTGCCACCCGTACCTCCTACGAGCAGTACTTC.

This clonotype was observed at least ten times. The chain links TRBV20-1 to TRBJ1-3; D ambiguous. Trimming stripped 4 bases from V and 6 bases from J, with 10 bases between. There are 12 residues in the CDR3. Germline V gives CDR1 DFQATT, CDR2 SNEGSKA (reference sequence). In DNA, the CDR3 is TGCAGTGCTATACACGAGCCAAACACCATATATTTT. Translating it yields CSAIHEPNTIYF.

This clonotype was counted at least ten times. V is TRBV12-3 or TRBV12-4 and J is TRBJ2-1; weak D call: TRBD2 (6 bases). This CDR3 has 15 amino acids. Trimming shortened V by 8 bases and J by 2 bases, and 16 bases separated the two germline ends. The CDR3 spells CASELGASAYNEQFF. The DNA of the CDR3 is TGTGCCAGCGAACTTGGGGCTAGCGCCTACAATGAGCAGTTCTTC.

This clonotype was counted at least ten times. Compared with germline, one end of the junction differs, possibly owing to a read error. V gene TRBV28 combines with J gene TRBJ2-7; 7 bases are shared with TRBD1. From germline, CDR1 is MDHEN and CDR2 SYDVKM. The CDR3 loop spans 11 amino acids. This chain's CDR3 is CASSSNRDSNF. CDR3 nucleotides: TGTGCCAGCAGTTCTAACCGGGACAGCAACTTC.

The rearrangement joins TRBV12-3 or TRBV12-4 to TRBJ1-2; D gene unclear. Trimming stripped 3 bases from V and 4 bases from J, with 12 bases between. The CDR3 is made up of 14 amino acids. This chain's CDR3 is CASSLEETAYGYTF. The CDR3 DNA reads TGTGCCAGCAGTTTGGAGGAGACGGCCTATGGCTACACCTTC.

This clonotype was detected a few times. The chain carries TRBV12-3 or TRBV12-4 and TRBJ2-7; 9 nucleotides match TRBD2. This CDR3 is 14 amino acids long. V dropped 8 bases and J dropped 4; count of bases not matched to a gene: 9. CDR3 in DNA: TGTGCCAGCCTCTTAAGCGGGGGGCCTTACGAGCAGTACTTC. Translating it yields CASLLSGGPYEQYF.

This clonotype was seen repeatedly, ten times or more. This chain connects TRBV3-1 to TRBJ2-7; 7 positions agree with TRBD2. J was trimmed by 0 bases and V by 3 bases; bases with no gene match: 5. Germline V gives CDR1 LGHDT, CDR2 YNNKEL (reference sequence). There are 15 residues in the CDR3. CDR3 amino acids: CASSQGGKASYEQYF. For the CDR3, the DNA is TGTGCCAGCAGCCAGGGGGGGAAGGCCTCCTACGAGCAGTACTTC.

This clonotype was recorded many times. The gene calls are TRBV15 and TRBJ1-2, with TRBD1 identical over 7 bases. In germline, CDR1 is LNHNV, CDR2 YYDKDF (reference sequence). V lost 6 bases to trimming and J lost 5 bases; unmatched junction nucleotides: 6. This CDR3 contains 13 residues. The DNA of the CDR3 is TGTGCCACCAGAGAAGGGACAGATTATGGCTACACCTTC. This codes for CATREGTDYGYTF.

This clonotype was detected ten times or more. The CDR3 here is CASSLTMPGTYNEQFF. CDR3 nucleotide sequence: TGCGCCAGCAGCTTGACGATGCCCGGGACCTACAATGAGCAGTTCTTC. This rearrangement joins TRBV5-1 to TRBJ2-1, with a tentative D call TRBD2 (5 bases). This CDR3 has 16 residues. The V gene's germline CDR1 is SGHRS and CDR2 YFSETQ. The V end was cut by 1 base, the J end by 2 bases, with 13 bases between.

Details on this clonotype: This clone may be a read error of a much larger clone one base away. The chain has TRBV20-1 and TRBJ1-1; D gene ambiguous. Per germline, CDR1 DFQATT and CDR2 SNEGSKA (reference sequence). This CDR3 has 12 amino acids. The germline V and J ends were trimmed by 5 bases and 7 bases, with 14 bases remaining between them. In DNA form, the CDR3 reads TGCAGTGCTCCCCGAAAAGGCAATGAAGCTTTCTTT. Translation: CSAPRKGNEAFF.

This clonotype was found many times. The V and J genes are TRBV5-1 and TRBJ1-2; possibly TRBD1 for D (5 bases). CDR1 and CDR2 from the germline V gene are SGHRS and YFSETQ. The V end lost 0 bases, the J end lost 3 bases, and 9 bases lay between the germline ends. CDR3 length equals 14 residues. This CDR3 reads CASSLVGPDYGYTF. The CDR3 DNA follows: TGCGCCAGCAGCTTGGTGGGACCCGACTATGGCTACACCTTC.

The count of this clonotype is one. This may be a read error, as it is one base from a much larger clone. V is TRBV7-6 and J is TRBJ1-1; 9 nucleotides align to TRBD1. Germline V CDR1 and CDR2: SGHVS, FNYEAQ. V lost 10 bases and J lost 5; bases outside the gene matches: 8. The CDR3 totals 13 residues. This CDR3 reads CANSKQGATEAFF. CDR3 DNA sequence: TGTGCCAACAGTAAACAGGGGGCTACTGAAGCTTTCTTT.

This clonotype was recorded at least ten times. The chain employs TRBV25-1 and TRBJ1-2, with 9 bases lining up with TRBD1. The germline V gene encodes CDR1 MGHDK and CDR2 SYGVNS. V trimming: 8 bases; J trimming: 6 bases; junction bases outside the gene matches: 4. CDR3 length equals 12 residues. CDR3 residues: CASLQGANGYTF. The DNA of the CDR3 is TGTGCCAGCTTACAGGGGGCTAATGGCTACACCTTC.

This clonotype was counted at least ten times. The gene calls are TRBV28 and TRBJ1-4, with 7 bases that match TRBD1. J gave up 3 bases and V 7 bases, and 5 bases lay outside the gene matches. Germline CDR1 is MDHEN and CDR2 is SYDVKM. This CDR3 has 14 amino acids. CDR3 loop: CASTEGAANEKLFF. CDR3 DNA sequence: TGTGCCAGCACGGAGGGGGCGGCTAATGAAAAACTGTTTTTT. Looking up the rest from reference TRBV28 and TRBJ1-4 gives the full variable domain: DVKVTQSSRYLVKRTGEKVFLECVQDMDHENMFWYRQDPGLGLRLIYFSYDVKMKEKGDIPEGYSVSREKKERFSLILESASTNQTSMYLCASTEGAANEKLFFGSGTQLSVL.